The 3 T cell receptor beta chains below come from one sample, sequenced in a study of CD8 T cells in Susac syndrome. The RNA input was about 0.5 to 1 ug, and it was reverse transcribed with random hexamers. TCRdb re-analysed the immunoSEQ multiplex PCR reads in MiXCR, keeping a single row per CDR3 protein. The table records roughly 180,000 distinct CDR3 sequences, roughly 94% of them present only once. Sequenced material: CD4+ T cells from PBMCs. Receptors were obtained from a human donor with Susac syndrome.

This clonotype came up once. CDR3 sequence reads: CASSELGQWGGVADGYTF. CDR3 nucleotides: TGTGCCAGCAGTGAACTGGGACAGTGGGGCGGAGTGGCGGATGGCTACACCTTC. The chain uses TRBV2 and TRBJ1-2; 7 nucleotides align to TRBD1. Per the germline V gene, CDR1 is SNHLY and CDR2 is FYNNEI. The CDR3 has 18 residues. V shed 2 bases, J shed 6 bases, and the junction held 18 bases outside the gene matches.

CDR3 coding DNA: TGTGCCAGCAGCTTAGGGACAGTGCCGAACGAGCAGTACTTC. Translated: CASSLGTVPNEQYF. V is TRBV7-2 and J is TRBJ2-7; D may be TRBD1 (6 bases). V lost 1 base and J lost 5, with 12 bases in between. This CDR3 is 14 amino acids long. Germline CDR1 and CDR2: SGHTA and FQGNSA. Full variable domain (missing parts from reference TRBV7-2 and TRBJ2-7): GAGVSQSPSNKVTEKGKDVELRCDPISGHTALYWYRQSLGQGLEFLIYFQGNSAPDKSGLPSDRFSAERTGGSVSTLTIQRTQQEDSAVYLCASSLGTVPNEQYFGPGTRLTVT.

The CDR3 reads CSARVRDPGTGELFF. For the CDR3, the DNA is TGCAGTGCTAGAGTGCGGGATCCGGGCACCGGGGAGCTGTTTTTT. The chain recombines TRBV20-1 with TRBJ2-2; tentatively, D is TRBD2 (6 bases). CDR3 length: 15 residues. Trimming cost V 1 base and J 4 bases, with 13 bases left between them. Per the germline V gene, CDR1 is DFQATT and CDR2 is SNEGSKA (reference sequence).